Relative to its sample, the clone carrying this T cell receptor (beta chain) is medium-sized. This CDR3 has 12 amino acids. Losses at the gene ends were 5 bases for V and 10 bases for J; bases not matched to a gene: 7. CDR1 is MNHEY and CDR2 is SVGAGI in the germline V gene. The data were taken from a study of blood T cell repertoires in COVID-19. For the study at large: Donors in the United States, Italy and Spain gave samples during acute or convalescent COVID-19. In each case, the material was cDNA or gDNA derived from T cells, B-cell-depleted T cells, or PBMCs.

Per the study methods: Scientists estimated how many nucleated cells there were by amplifying reference gene primers. Sequencing used immunoSEQ multiplex PCR; TCRdb keeps in-frame clones, though not all of them. Clone size and the V and J calls come from that table; the DNA yielded D and trimming. The sample consists of 15,000 to 20,000 clones, roughly 87% of them appearing once. The source material was peripheral blood. The V call is TRBV6-5, the J call TRBJ1-2; 7 bases are a match to TRBD1. The receptor was isolated from a woman in her 70s with active COVID-19. DNA of the CDR3: TGTGCCAGCAGTCCCCAACAGGGGCTCTACACCTTC. Its translation: CASSPQQGLYTF.